These 12 T cell receptor beta chains were all obtained from the same sample, sequenced in a study of cytomegalovirus exposure and HLA in healthy donors (dated by TCRdb to about 2017). The library came from the immunoSEQ multiplex PCR assay. For the multiplex PCR, a mixture combining 60 forward primers for TCR Vbeta segments and 13 reverse primers for TCR Jbeta segments was used. This immuneACCESS table, as held by TCRdb, lists in-frame sequences with V and J called but not all clones. Of the missing ones, under half trace to an unresolved V gene in checked studies; the others have no known cause. The sample includes roughly 150,000 clones, with 82% observed a single time. Around 6.1% of the sample lies in the top ten. What was sequenced was PBMCs. Receptors were obtained from a man aged 25-40 years in good health and CMV-seropositive.

The rearrangement uses TRBV6-5 and TRBJ2-5, with 11 bases matching TRBD2. Per the germline V gene, CDR1 is MNHEY and CDR2 is SVGAGI. There are 15 residues in the CDR3. The junction had 5 bases not matched to a gene; V was cut back by 5 bases and J by 3 bases. The CDR3 DNA is TGTGCCAGCAGTGCCCCACTAGCGGGAGAAGAGACCCAGTACTTC. It is translated as CASSAPLAGEETQYF.

This chain links TRBV7-2 with TRBJ1-5; no definite D call. CDR3 length equals 16 residues. V dropped 2 bases and J dropped 0 bases, with 11 bases sitting between them. Germline V CDR1 and CDR2: SGHTA, FQGNSA. CDR3 sequence (DNA): TGTGCCAGCAGCTTAAGCACAGAGAATAGCAATCAGCCCCAGCATTTT. This encodes CASSLSTENSNQPQHF.

The chain recombines TRBV7-9 with TRBJ1-1; D gene unclear. This CDR3 has 14 amino acids. Trimming pared 6 bases from V and 5 bases from J, leaving 16 bases between. CDR1 is SEHNR and CDR2 is FQNEAQ in the germline V gene (reference sequence). This CDR3 is CASSPRPEETEAFF. DNA for the CDR3: TGTGCCAGCAGTCCCAGACCTGAGGAGACTGAAGCTTTCTTT.

The V gene is TRBV18, the J gene TRBJ2-5, with 9 positions matching TRBD2. This CDR3 region has 16 residues. The junction had 5 bases not matched to a gene; V was cut back by 3 bases and J by 0 bases. The germline V gene encodes CDR1 KGHSH and CDR2 LQKENI. CDR3: CASSPTSGPDQETQYF. CDR3 DNA sequence: TGTGCCAGCTCACCTACTAGCGGGCCGGACCAAGAGACCCAGTACTTC.

This sequence joins TRBV11-2 and TRBJ2-5; tentative D call: TRBD1 (6 bases). The closer fit of TRBJ2-7 to the DNA end suggests the J call may be wrong. The germline CDR1 and CDR2 sequences are SGHAT and FQNNGV. The CDR3 sequence is 13 residues long. For the CDR3, the DNA is TGTGCCAGCAGTTTATTACAGGGTGGCGAGCAGTACTTC. Its protein is CASSLLQGGEQYF.

The chain recombines TRBV6-5 with TRBJ2-7; 7 positions agree with TRBD1. V lost 2 bases, J lost 5 bases, and 6 bases stayed unmatched. This CDR3 contains 14 residues. CDR1 is MNHEY, CDR2 SVGAGI, per germline. The CDR3 here is CASSYLRDSNEQYF. The CDR3 DNA is TGTGCCAGCAGTTACCTTAGGGACAGTAACGAGCAGTACTTC.

This chain joins TRBV14 and TRBJ1-4; a weak D match, TRBD1 (6 bases). The CDR3 sequence is 13 residues long. V gave up 1 base and J gave up 12 bases, with 12 bases separating them. Per germline, CDR1 SGHDN and CDR2 FVKESK. This CDR3 reads CASSQGPGVELFF. The CDR3 coding sequence is TGTGCCAGCAGCCAAGGGCCAGGGGTAGAACTGTTTTTT.

This chain joins TRBV27 and TRBJ1-2; 7 bases agree with TRBD1. The germline V gene has CDR1 MNHEY and CDR2 SMNVEV (reference sequence). V was clipped by 6 bases and J by 5 bases; unmatched bases: 18. The CDR3 totals 17 residues. The CDR3 DNA is TGTGCCAGCAGGCCGACAGGGATACCCCTCAGAGGGTATGGCTACACCTTC. Its translation is CASRPTGIPLRGYGYTF.

Only a few counts were recorded for this clone. The J gene is TRBJ2-7, the V gene TRBV5-1; no firm D call. CDR1 is SGHRS, CDR2 YFSETQ, per germline. This CDR3 is 12 amino acids long. V was cut by 0 bases and J by 3 bases, with 4 bases left in between. The CDR3 is CASSLGNYEQYF. The CDR3 DNA is TGCGCCAGCAGCTTGGGTAACTACGAGCAGTACTTC.

The gene calls are TRBV4-3 and TRBJ2-7; D may be TRBD1 (5 bases). Trimming pared 0 bases from V and 2 bases from J, leaving 5 bases between. The V gene's germline CDR1 is LGHNA and CDR2 YSLEER. This CDR3 region has 13 residues. CDR3 amino acids: CASSQEQAYEQYF. CDR3 nucleotide sequence: TGCGCCAGCAGCCAAGAACAGGCCTACGAGCAGTACTTC.

This rearrangement joins TRBV6-1 to TRBJ2-7; 8 bases line up with TRBD2. The CDR3 is made up of 15 amino acids. With 7 bases clipped from V and 1 base from J, the junction kept 9 bases outside the gene matches. Germline loops: CDR1 MNHNS, CDR2 SASEGT. The CDR3 reads CASILTLAGSYEQYF. The CDR3 region has the DNA TGTGCCAGCATTCTCACCCTAGCGGGTTCCTACGAGCAGTACTTC.

The rearrangement uses TRBV18 and TRBJ2-5; the match to TRBD2 covers 7 bases. Germline CDR1 reads KGHSH; CDR2 reads LQKENI. This CDR3 has 17 amino acids. Trimming cost V 6 bases and J 0 bases; bases outside gene matches: 13. The DNA of the CDR3 is TGTGCCAGCTCCCGCAGTGTTCTAGCGGAGAACCAAGAGACCCAGTACTTC. Translating it yields CASSRSVLAENQETQYF.